The entry below describes one T cell receptor (beta chain). These data originate in a study of control samples from healthy donors and cancer patients. TCRdb's table, derived via immunoSEQ multiplex PCR, lists solely in-frame clones and lacks some. The table lists 80,000 or so clones, about 90% of them singletons. Germline V gene data show CDR1 as MDHEN and CDR2 as SYDVKM. Trimming removed 3 bases from V and 5 bases from J; junction bases left unmatched: 4. There are 15 residues in the CDR3. The clonotype originates from a middle-aged man in good health. Sequencing was performed on blood. The chain recombines TRBV28 with TRBJ1-4; 9 nucleotides match TRBD1. The CDR3 spells CASSFVGTGNEKLFF. The CDR3 nucleotides are TGTGCCAGCAGTTTCGTCGGGACAGGGAATGAAAAACTGTTTTTT. Based on the CDR3 plus reference TRBV28 and TRBJ1-4, the full variable domain is DVKVTQSSRYLVKRTGEKVFLECVQDMDHENMFWYRQDPGLGLRLIYFSYDVKMKEKGDIPEGYSVSREKKERFSLILESASTNQTSMYLCASSFVGTGNEKLFFGSGTQLSVL.